This T cell receptor (beta chain) was sequenced during a study of blood T cell repertoires in COVID-19. About the research overall: Samples taken during acute and convalescent COVID-19 were collected in the United States, Italy and Spain. Sources were T cells, B-cell-depleted T cells, or PBMCs; the material itself was cDNA or gDNA.

The age range of participants was about 18 to 90 years, with residence in about 25 US areas. Exposed participants encountered a COVID-19 case during the 2 weeks preceding study entry. TCRdb's copy holds only in-frame clones and misses some; the assay was immunoSEQ multiplex PCR. The table has some 290,000 clones, approximately 91% seen once. This sequence was found in a woman aged 25 to 39 who had been exposed to COVID-19. Sequencing was carried out using PBMCs or T cells enriched from blood (not recorded which).

The CDR3 sequence is CASSSTPGRGYTF. In DNA form, the CDR3 reads TGTGCCAGCAGTTCGACCCCGGGGAGGGGCTACACCTTC. The V gene is TRBV12-3 or TRBV12-4, the J gene TRBJ1-2, with no clear D. Trimming took off 4 bases at V and 8 bases at J, with 14 bases between the two ends. The CDR3 is made up of 13 amino acids.